Listed below are T cell receptor beta chains from one sample, sequenced in a study of blood T cell repertoires in COVID-19. Assay: immunoSEQ multiplex PCR; the TCRdb copy retains only in-frame clones and omits some. This table has 65,000 to 70,000 clones, 60% to 85% appearing once. The sample was peripheral blood. These receptors came from a human donor in a cohort sampled during active COVID-19. The CDR3 runs from the conserved cysteine through the conserved F or W. A D gene is named only where the DNA matches it firmly. Clone size, where shown, is once, few, many, or a class for clones that have expanded.

v_gene: TRBV15
abundance: -
d_gene: -
j_gene: TRBJ1-5
CDR3aa: CATSRDGGLHQPQHF
CDR3nt: TGTGCCACCAGCAGAGATGGGGGGTTGCACCAGCCCCAGCATTTT

v_gene: TRBV9
abundance: -
d_gene: -
j_gene: TRBJ2-1
CDR3aa: CASSSQPQGRQFF
CDR3nt: TGTGCCAGCAGCTCCCAACCGCAGGGGAGGCAGTTCTTC

v_gene: TRBV9
abundance: -
d_gene: -
j_gene: TRBJ1-4
CDR3aa: CASSGDGGGNEKLFF
CDR3nt: TGTGCCAGCAGTGGTGATGGGGGAGGGAATGAAAAACTGTTTTTT

v_gene: TRBV5-4
abundance: -
d_gene: -
j_gene: TRBJ2-3
CDR3aa: CASSPRTYSSTDTQYF
CDR3nt: TGTGCCAGCAGCCCCAGGACTTACTCTAGCACAGATACGCAGTATTTT

v_gene: TRBV9
abundance: -
d_gene: -
j_gene: TRBJ2-3
CDR3aa: CASSETSSPSTDTQYF
CDR3nt: TGTGCCAGCAGCGAGACTAGTAGCCCTAGCACAGATACGCAGTATTTT

v_gene: TRBV21-1
abundance: -
d_gene: -
j_gene: TRBJ1-6
CDR3aa: CASSKPVGGRSPLHF
CDR3nt: TGTGCCAGCAGCAAGCCTGTCGGGGGGCGATCACCCCTCCACTTT

v_gene: TRBV28
abundance: -
d_gene: TRBD2
j_gene: TRBJ2-1
CDR3aa: CASMGLDIYEQFF
CDR3nt: TGTGCCAGCATGGGACTAGATATCTATGAGCAGTTCTTC

v_gene: TRBV6-5
abundance: -
d_gene: TRBD1
j_gene: TRBJ1-4
CDR3aa: CASSKPGQPNEKLFF
CDR3nt: TGTGCCAGCAGTAAACCGGGACAGCCTAATGAAAAACTGTTTTTT

v_gene: TRBV19
abundance: -
d_gene: -
j_gene: TRBJ2-7
CDR3aa: CASSTPGQLSSYEQYF
CDR3nt: TGTGCCAGTAGTACCCCCGGACAGTTGAGCTCCTACGAGCAGTACTTC

v_gene: TRBV7-2
abundance: -
d_gene: TRBD2
j_gene: TRBJ2-5
CDR3aa: CASSLGLAGGTETQYF
CDR3nt: TGTGCCAGCAGCTTGGGGCTAGCGGGAGGTACAGAGACCCAGTACTTC

v_gene: TRBV25-1
abundance: -
d_gene: -
j_gene: TRBJ2-5
CDR3aa: CASSQRTDVGTQYF
CDR3nt: TGTGCCAGCAGCCAGCGGACGGACGTCGGGACCCAGTACTTC

v_gene: TRBV6-2/TRBV6-3
abundance: -
d_gene: TRBD1
j_gene: TRBJ1-4
CDR3aa: CASSYEGAGEKLFF
CDR3nt: TGTGCCAGCAGTTATGAGGGGGCCGGTGAAAAACTGTTTTTT

v_gene: TRBV3-1/TRBV3-2
abundance: -
d_gene: TRBD1
j_gene: TRBJ1-3
CDR3aa: CASSQAATGSGNTIYF
CDR3nt: TGTGCCAGCAGCCAAGCTGCGACAGGGTCTGGAAACACCATATATTTT

v_gene: TRBV11-2
abundance: -
d_gene: TRBD1
j_gene: TRBJ1-5
CDR3aa: CASSPQGSQPQHF
CDR3nt: TGTGCCAGCAGCCCACAGGGGAGTCAGCCCCAGCATTTT

v_gene: TRBV11-2
abundance: -
d_gene: -
j_gene: TRBJ2-7
CDR3aa: CASRSSGVAYEQYF
CDR3nt: TGTGCCAGCAGATCTTCAGGGGTCGCCTACGAGCAGTACTTC

v_gene: TRBV10-2
abundance: -
d_gene: -
j_gene: TRBJ1-2
CDR3aa: CASSGRQTNYGYTF
CDR3nt: TGCGCCAGCAGTGGGAGGCAGACTAACTATGGCTACACCTTC

v_gene: TRBV2
abundance: medium-sized
d_gene: -
j_gene: TRBJ1-2
CDR3aa: CASISDGARRGYTF
CDR3nt: TGTGCCAGCATCTCCGACGGAGCGAGGAGGGGCTACACCTTC

v_gene: TRBV5-4
abundance: -
d_gene: -
j_gene: TRBJ1-1
CDR3aa: CASSLEGSFSNTEAFF
CDR3nt: TGTGCCAGCAGCTTGGAGGGGTCCTTCTCGAACACTGAAGCTTTCTTT

v_gene: TRBV19
abundance: once
d_gene: -
j_gene: TRBJ1-1
CDR3aa: CASSIGGAGTEAFF
CDR3nt: TGTGCCAGTAGTATTGGGGGGGCGGGCACTGAAGCTTTCTTT

v_gene: TRBV4-3
abundance: -
d_gene: -
j_gene: TRBJ2-2
CDR3aa: CASSPTLSKISGTGELFF
CDR3nt: TGCGCCAGCAGCCCCACTCTATCAAAGATCAGCGGCACCGGGGAGCTGTTTTTT

v_gene: TRBV24-1
abundance: many
d_gene: -
j_gene: TRBJ1-6
CDR3aa: CATSDSGSPLHF
CDR3nt: TGTGCCACCAGTGATTCAGGTTCACCCCTCCACTTT

v_gene: TRBV5-8
abundance: -
d_gene: TRBD1
j_gene: TRBJ2-7
CDR3aa: CASSPLQGTSSYEQYF
CDR3nt: TGTGCCAGCAGCCCGTTACAGGGGACGAGCTCCTACGAGCAGTACTTC

v_gene: TRBV14
abundance: -
d_gene: TRBD1
j_gene: TRBJ1-2
CDR3aa: CASSPADRGMRNYGYTF
CDR3nt: TGTGCCAGCAGCCCAGCGGACAGGGGTATGCGGAACTATGGCTACACCTTC

v_gene: TRBV7-2
abundance: -
d_gene: -
j_gene: TRBJ2-1
CDR3aa: CASSLQVGDDPFF
CDR3nt: TGTGCCAGCAGCTTACAGGTCGGGGATGATCCGTTCTTC

v_gene: TRBV5-1
abundance: once
d_gene: -
j_gene: TRBJ2-7
CDR3aa: CASSPGLRSNEQYF
CDR3nt: TGCGCCAGCAGCCCGGGACTCCGTTCTAACGAGCAGTACTTC

v_gene: TRBV21-1
abundance: once
d_gene: -
j_gene: TRBJ2-7
CDR3aa: CASSKGGKTGDEQYF
CDR3nt: TGTGCCAGCAGCAAAGGGGGTAAGACAGGGGACGAGCAGTACTTC

v_gene: TRBV15
abundance: once
d_gene: TRBD1
j_gene: TRBJ2-5
CDR3aa: CATSGLDRGETQYF
CDR3nt: TGTGCCACCAGCGGATTGGACAGGGGAGAGACCCAGTACTTC

v_gene: TRBV6-2/TRBV6-3
abundance: -
d_gene: TRBD1
j_gene: TRBJ1-3
CDR3aa: CASSSRQQGWSGNTIYF
CDR3nt: TGTGCCAGCAGTTCGAGACAACAGGGGTGGTCTGGAAACACCATATATTTT

v_gene: TRBV7-8
abundance: -
d_gene: -
j_gene: TRBJ2-3
CDR3aa: CASSLGALTDTQYF
CDR3nt: TGTGCCAGCAGCTTAGGGGCTCTCACAGATACGCAGTATTTT

v_gene: TRBV5-8
abundance: -
d_gene: TRBD1
j_gene: TRBJ1-1
CDR3aa: CASSLRTGAYTEAFF
CDR3nt: TGTGCCAGCAGCTTGAGGACAGGGGCCTACACTGAAGCTTTCTTT

v_gene: TRBV3-1/TRBV3-2
abundance: -
d_gene: -
j_gene: TRBJ2-1
CDR3aa: CASSQDQTSTREQFF
CDR3nt: TGTGCCAGCAGCCAAGATCAAACTAGTACTCGGGAGCAGTTCTTC

v_gene: TRBV4-2
abundance: -
d_gene: TRBD1
j_gene: TRBJ1-2
CDR3aa: CASSQGTGTYGYTF
CDR3nt: TGTGCCAGCAGCCAAGGGACAGGGACCTATGGCTACACCTTC

v_gene: TRBV7-9
abundance: -
d_gene: -
j_gene: TRBJ2-7
CDR3aa: CASSLSRAEQYF
CDR3nt: TGTGCCAGCAGCTTAAGCCGAGCCGAGCAGTACTTC

v_gene: TRBV24-1
abundance: -
d_gene: -
j_gene: TRBJ2-1
CDR3aa: CATSDSGQKGHSYNEQFF
CDR3nt: TGTGCCACCAGTGACTCTGGACAAAAAGGGCACTCCTACAATGAGCAGTTCTTC

v_gene: TRBV9
abundance: -
d_gene: TRBD1
j_gene: TRBJ2-2
CDR3aa: CASSVAEQGDTGELFF
CDR3nt: TGTGCCAGCAGCGTAGCAGAACAGGGGGACACCGGGGAGCTGTTTTTT

v_gene: TRBV4-2
abundance: few
d_gene: TRBD1
j_gene: TRBJ2-1
CDR3aa: CASSQGDSRNNEQFF
CDR3nt: TGTGCCAGCAGCCAAGGGGACAGTAGAAACAATGAGCAGTTCTTC

v_gene: TRBV11-2
abundance: once
d_gene: -
j_gene: TRBJ1-4
CDR3aa: CASSLVPGKDEKLFF
CDR3nt: TGTGCCAGCAGCTTAGTTCCAGGCAAAGATGAAAAACTGTTTTTT

v_gene: TRBV29-1
abundance: -
d_gene: TRBD1
j_gene: TRBJ1-1
CDR3aa: CSVEGQPNTEAFF
CDR3nt: TGCAGCGTAGAGGGACAGCCGAACACTGAAGCTTTCTTT

v_gene: TRBV9
abundance: -
d_gene: -
j_gene: TRBJ2-1
CDR3aa: CASSEWGDEQFF
CDR3nt: TGTGCCAGCAGCGAGTGGGGGGATGAGCAGTTCTTC

v_gene: TRBV7-9
abundance: once
d_gene: -
j_gene: TRBJ1-6
CDR3aa: CASSPREGQPLHF
CDR3nt: TGTGCCAGCAGCCCCCGGGAGGGCCAACCCCTCCACTTT

v_gene: TRBV9
abundance: -
d_gene: -
j_gene: TRBJ1-1
CDR3aa: CASSVEGMNTEAFF
CDR3nt: TGTGCCAGCAGCGTAGAGGGGATGAACACTGAAGCTTTCTTT

v_gene: TRBV19
abundance: -
d_gene: -
j_gene: TRBJ1-1
CDR3aa: CASSPGTLNTEAFF
CDR3nt: TGTGCCAGTAGTCCCGGGACATTGAACACTGAAGCTTTCTTT

v_gene: TRBV11-2
abundance: -
d_gene: -
j_gene: TRBJ2-7
CDR3aa: CASSPTSYEQYF
CDR3nt: TGTGCCAGCAGCCCGACTTCCTACGAGCAGTACTTC

v_gene: TRBV4-1
abundance: few
d_gene: TRBD2
j_gene: TRBJ2-1
CDR3aa: CASRQPGLAVQEQFF
CDR3nt: TGCGCCAGCAGGCAGCCGGGACTAGCGGTCCAGGAGCAGTTCTTC

v_gene: TRBV19
abundance: -
d_gene: -
j_gene: TRBJ1-1
CDR3aa: CASGTDGFGNTEAFF
CDR3nt: TGTGCCTCCGGGACTGATGGATTCGGGAACACTGAAGCTTTCTTT

v_gene: TRBV11-3
abundance: -
d_gene: TRBD1
j_gene: TRBJ2-5
CDR3aa: CASSQDRAQTQYF
CDR3nt: TGTGCCAGCAGCCAGGACAGGGCCCAGACCCAGTACTTC

v_gene: TRBV7-2
abundance: -
d_gene: TRBD1
j_gene: TRBJ2-6
CDR3aa: CASSQGAGANVLTF
CDR3nt: TGTGCCAGCAGCCAGGGGGCTGGGGCCAACGTCCTGACTTTC

v_gene: TRBV11-2
abundance: -
d_gene: TRBD1
j_gene: TRBJ2-1
CDR3aa: CASSLGQTGGYEQFF
CDR3nt: TGTGCCAGCAGCTTAGGACAAACAGGGGGCTATGAGCAGTTCTTC

v_gene: TRBV6-2/TRBV6-3
abundance: -
d_gene: TRBD1
j_gene: TRBJ1-1
CDR3aa: CASSLTGSRTEAFF
CDR3nt: TGTGCCAGCAGCTTGACAGGGAGTAGGACTGAAGCTTTCTTT

v_gene: TRBV3-1/TRBV3-2
abundance: many
d_gene: TRBD1
j_gene: TRBJ2-7
CDR3aa: CASSQVGQGPYEQYF
CDR3nt: TGTGCCAGCAGCCAAGTTGGACAGGGCCCCTACGAGCAGTACTTC

v_gene: TRBV5-1
abundance: -
d_gene: TRBD1
j_gene: TRBJ2-3
CDR3aa: CASSPQGATDTQYF
CDR3nt: TGCGCCAGCAGCCCGCAGGGGGCAACAGATACGCAGTATTTT

v_gene: TRBV11-2
abundance: -
d_gene: TRBD1
j_gene: TRBJ2-3
CDR3aa: CASSRPGQVADTQYF
CDR3nt: TGTGCCAGCAGCAGACCGGGACAGGTCGCAGATACGCAGTATTTT

v_gene: TRBV3-1/TRBV3-2
abundance: few
d_gene: TRBD1
j_gene: TRBJ1-6
CDR3aa: CASSQELQQGANSPLHF
CDR3nt: TGTGCCAGCAGCCAAGAGCTTCAGCAGGGGGCCAATTCACCCCTCCACTTT

v_gene: TRBV3-1/TRBV3-2
abundance: -
d_gene: -
j_gene: TRBJ2-6
CDR3aa: CASSQHGAGANVLTF
CDR3nt: TGTGCCAGCAGCCAGCACGGGGCTGGGGCCAACGTCCTGACTTTC

v_gene: TRBV18
abundance: -
d_gene: -
j_gene: TRBJ1-5
CDR3aa: CASSPSYNQPQHF
CDR3nt: TGTGCCAGCTCACCATCTTACAATCAGCCCCAGCATTTT

v_gene: TRBV9
abundance: -
d_gene: -
j_gene: TRBJ2-2
CDR3aa: CASSVASGKGTGELFF
CDR3nt: TGTGCCAGCAGCGTAGCTTCGGGGAAGGGAACCGGGGAGCTGTTTTTT

v_gene: TRBV10-1
abundance: -
d_gene: TRBD1
j_gene: TRBJ2-7
CDR3aa: CASSGRDRPPYEQYF
CDR3nt: TGCGCCAGCAGTGGCCGGGACAGGCCCCCCTACGAGCAGTACTTC

v_gene: TRBV19
abundance: -
d_gene: TRBD1
j_gene: TRBJ2-3
CDR3aa: CASSMSGTGLHTDTQYF
CDR3nt: TGTGCCAGTAGTATGTCCGGGACAGGGTTGCACACAGATACGCAGTATTTT

v_gene: TRBV5-4
abundance: -
d_gene: -
j_gene: TRBJ2-1
CDR3aa: CASSGSGPAAEQFF
CDR3nt: TGTGCCAGCAGCGGGAGCGGCCCCGCCGCTGAGCAGTTCTTC